The sequence of this T cell receptor (beta chain) was determined in a study of shared clonotypes between healthy human individuals. The method was immunoSEQ multiplex PCR; TCRdb's version includes in-frame clones alone and lacks a portion of them. The table has more than 550,000 clones, 55% to 80% seen once. V shed 2 bases and J 7 bases; nucleotides not matched to a gene: 7. This CDR3 is 15 amino acids long. Germline values: CDR1 SGHDT, CDR2 YYEEEE. This chain links TRBV5-6 with TRBJ2-3; the match to TRBD2 covers 10 bases. Sequencing was carried out using memory CD4+ T cells sorted from blood. Subset noted: CD45RA-negative fraction. The TCR sequence derives from a woman aged 30 to 39 in good health. The CDR3 DNA follows: TGTGCCAGCAGCTTTAAGCGGGGGGGCACGAATACGCAGTATTTT. Protein: CASSFKRGGTNTQYF.